This T cell receptor beta chain derives from a study of blood T cell repertoires in COVID-19. TCRdb keeps only in-frame clones here, not all; method: immunoSEQ multiplex PCR. The profile shows over 75,000 clones, about three quarters of them singletons. The CDR3 covers 16 residues. J gave up 7 bases and V 4 bases, and 10 bases lay outside the gene matches. Germline loops: CDR1 SGDLS, CDR2 YYNGEE. Sequencing input: peripheral blood. This sequence was found in a man in his fifties or sixties who had recovered from COVID-19. The rearrangement links TRBV9 to TRBJ2-1; TRBD2 matches 11 bases. The CDR3 loop is CASSPHTSGSRNEQFF. The CDR3, as DNA: TGTGCCAGCAGCCCACATACTAGCGGGAGCCGAAATGAGCAGTTCTTC.